This T cell receptor (beta chain) is from a study of OX40 agonist ivuxolimab in advanced cancers. The wider study: Dose-escalation patients were diagnosed with hepatocellular carcinoma, melanoma, renal cell cancer or head and neck cancer. Males comprised 82.7% of the group, whose mean age was roughly 60 years (range roughly 23 to 90).

About this clone itself: Its antigen is still unknown.

Assay used: immunoSEQ multiplex PCR; TCRdb lists only in-frame clones, some missing. The sample consists of about 78,000 clones, roughly 92% of them appearing once. The CDR3 extends over 15 amino acids. V was pared by 2 bases and J by 9 bases, with 20 bases between. Germline CDR1 MNHEY, CDR2 SMNVEV (reference sequence). Regarding the study as a whole: Expanded clones were, on average, more numerous in CD8+ T cells than in CD4+.

This clonotype was obtained from an adult with an advanced solid tumor such as melanoma, head and neck, liver or kidney cancer. This specimen was CD4+ or CD8+ T cells sorted from blood, taken in a trial of the OX40 agonist ivuxolimab. The chain carries TRBV27 and TRBJ2-7; tentatively, D is TRBD1 (6 bases). The DNA of the CDR3 is TGTGCCAGCAGTTTAAACAGGGACGGTTTTGGTGGGCAGTACTTC. Translated, it gives CASSLNRDGFGGQYF.